These 21 T cell receptor beta chains came from one sample sequenced in a study of blood T cell repertoires in COVID-19. Sequenced by immunoSEQ multiplex PCR; TCRdb stores in-frame clones only, minus some. Among about 280,000 clones listed, about 89% were seen once. Sequences were obtained from peripheral blood. The receptors stem from a man aged 50-60 years with acute or convalescent COVID-19.

The chain joins TRBV3-1 (or the pseudogene TRBV3-2) to TRBJ1-1, with D tentatively TRBD1 (5 bases). This CDR3 region has 14 residues. The V gene's germline CDR1 is LGHDT and CDR2 YNNKEL (reference sequence). Between the trimmed V and J ends, which lost 3 bases and 1 base, there was a span of 9 bases. CDR3 DNA sequence: TGTGCCAGCAGCCATCCCCAGGGGAACACTGAAGCTTTCTTT. Translating it yields CASSHPQGNTEAFF.

V gene TRBV21-1 combines with J gene TRBJ1-4; the table calls TRBD1, which could not be checked here. TRBV21-1 is a documented pseudogene. This CDR3 is 14 amino acids long. In DNA, the CDR3 is TGTGCCAGCAGCATGACAGGGGCCCCCTGGGAACTGTTTTTT. Its protein is CASSMTGAPWELFF.

The CDR3 is CASSLDLSVAYEQYF. The CDR3 DNA reads as TGTGCCAGCAGCTTGGATTTGTCAGTGGCCTACGAGCAGTACTTC. The chain is built from TRBV5-4 and TRBJ2-7; D gene uncertain. In germline, CDR1 is SGHNT, CDR2 YYREEE (reference sequence). V gave up 0 bases and J gave up 2 bases, with 12 bases separating them. There are 15 residues in the CDR3.

The chain uses TRBV9 and TRBJ1-1; 7 bases are a match to TRBD1. The CDR3 runs to 15 residues. Trimming at V came to 0 bases and at J to 1 base, leaving 3 bases not matched to a gene. Looked up from germline, CDR1 is SGDLS and CDR2 is YYNGEE. CDR3 DNA sequence: TGTGCCAGCAGCGTAGGGGGACAGCCGAACACTGAAGCTTTCTTT. Protein sequence: CASSVGGQPNTEAFF.

V usage is TRBV7-8 and J usage is TRBJ2-7; D possibly corresponds to TRBD1 (5 bases). V lost 5 bases and J 0 bases, leaving 17 bases between the germline ends. Per the germline V gene, CDR1 is SGHVS and CDR2 is FQNEAQ. This CDR3 is built from 16 residues. CDR3 DNA sequence: TGTGCCAGCAGCCACCGCGACAGAGCAGGCTCCTACGAGCAGTACTTC. Protein: CASSHRDRAGSYEQYF.

The rearrangement uses TRBV7-3 and TRBJ1-5, with 10 bases aligning to TRBD1. In germline, CDR1 is SGHTA, CDR2 FQGTGA. With 5 bases clipped from V and 5 bases from J, the junction kept 3 bases outside the gene matches. The CDR3 runs 14 residues. The CDR3 DNA follows: TGTGCCAGCAGCGCGACAGGGGGCGATCAGCCCCAGCATTTT. Its translation: CASSATGGDQPQHF. Full variable domain (remainder filled in from reference TRBV7-3 and TRBJ1-5): GAGVSQTPSNKVTEKGKYVELRCDPISGHTALYWYRQSLGQGPEFLIYFQGTGAADDSGLPNDRFFAVRPEGSVSTLKIQRTERGDSAVYLCASSATGGDQPQHFGDGTRLSIL.

J is TRBJ2-2 and V is TRBV27; D is possibly TRBD1 (5 bases). CDR1 is MNHEY, CDR2 SMNVEV, per germline (reference sequence). The CDR3 extends over 15 amino acids. V shed 5 bases and J shed 4 bases, with 14 bases lying between them. The CDR3 region has the DNA TGTGCCAGCAGTGTTAGACAGTCGGTCACCGGGGAGCTGTTTTTT. Amino acid sequence: CASSVRQSVTGELFF.

This clone has only one observation. The chain couples TRBV3-1 (or the pseudogene TRBV3-2) to TRBJ2-1; no definite D call. The CDR3 extends over 12 amino acids. CDR1 is LGHDT and CDR2 is YNNKEL in the germline V gene (reference sequence). Between the trimmed V and J ends, which lost 2 bases and 8 bases, there was a span of 7 bases. CDR3 region: CASSQLQYEQFF. As DNA, the CDR3 is TGTGCCAGCAGCCAACTTCAGTATGAGCAGTTCTTC.

The chain joins TRBV4-1 to TRBJ2-1; TRBD2 might be the D (5 bases). Germline-derived CDR1 and CDR2 are MGHRA and YSYEKL. This CDR3 contains 15 residues. V was cut by 1 base and J by 13 bases, with 20 bases left in between. The CDR3 is CASSQGSGNFLGQFF. In DNA, the CDR3 is TGCGCCAGCAGCCAAGGCTCCGGGAATTTTCTTGGTCAGTTCTTC.

This clone is a singleton in its sample. The V and J genes are TRBV5-1 and TRBJ2-3; D remains unclear. Trimming took off 4 bases at V and 2 bases at J, with 17 bases between the two ends. The germline V gene encodes CDR1 SGHRS and CDR2 YFSETQ. There are 16 residues in the CDR3. The CDR3 coding sequence is TGCGCCAGCAGCCTTAACCCCACTCCTGTCACAGATACGCAGTATTTT. Translation: CASSLNPTPVTDTQYF.

The chain couples TRBV5-4 to TRBJ1-2, with 7 bases matching TRBD1. Germline V gene sequence: CDR1 SGHNT, CDR2 YYREEE (reference sequence). The CDR3 is 16 residues long. V gave up 3 bases and J gave up 3 bases; unmatched junction bases: 11. The CDR3 region is CASSSGTDGKYYGYTF. In DNA form, the CDR3 reads TGTGCCAGCAGCTCTGGGACAGACGGTAAATACTATGGCTACACCTTC.

This clone was counted between two and nine times. This chain connects TRBV30 to TRBJ1-6; D might be TRBD1 (5 bases). The germline CDR1 and CDR2 sequences are GTSNPN and SVGIG (reference sequence). Between the trimmed V and J ends, which lost 2 bases and 11 bases, there was a span of 13 bases. This CDR3 is built from 13 residues. CDR3 region: CAWSRQEGTPLHF. The DNA of the CDR3 is TGTGCCTGGAGTCGCCAGGAGGGGACACCCCTCCACTTT.

The rearrangement uses TRBV6-5 and TRBJ1-2; tentatively, D is TRBD1 (6 bases). V lost 6 bases and J 7 bases, leaving 15 bases between the germline ends. This CDR3 contains 13 residues. Germline V gene lookup returns CDR1 MNHEY and CDR2 SVGAGI. The CDR3 coding sequence is TGTGCCAGCAGCCGACAGGTCTTGGCTGGCTACACCTTC. As protein: CASSRQVLAGYTF.

The chain uses TRBV2 and TRBJ1-3; the D gene is possibly TRBD1 (5 bases). The CDR3 extends over 14 amino acids. Deletions cut 6 bases from V and 4 bases from J, with 13 bases between. The germline V gene has CDR1 SNHLY and CDR2 FYNNEI. The CDR3 here is CASRLGGYGNTIYF. The CDR3 DNA reads as TGTGCCAGCAGGCTCGGGGGTTACGGAAACACCATATATTTT.

The chain is built from TRBV4-2 and TRBJ2-7; a possible D gene is TRBD2 (5 bases). Looked up from germline, CDR1 is LGHNA and CDR2 is YNFKEQ. The V and J ends lost 1 base and 1 base respectively, with 8 bases between them. The CDR3 sequence is 14 residues long. In nucleotides, the CDR3 is TGTGCCAGCAGCCAAGGTGCGGGTTCCTACGAGCAGTACTTC. Translation gives CASSQGAGSYEQYF.

This clone was recorded only once. This chain connects TRBV3-1 (or the pseudogene TRBV3-2) to TRBJ1-2; 9 positions match TRBD1. The junction had 1 base not matched to a gene; V was cut back by 1 base and J by 4 bases. The germline V gene has CDR1 LGHDT and CDR2 YNNKEL (reference sequence). The length of the CDR3 is 14 residues. The CDR3 bases are TGTGCCAGCAGCCAAGGGACAGGGGTCTATGGCTACACCTTC. Protein product: CASSQGTGVYGYTF.

The chain joins TRBV10-3 to TRBJ1-4; D uncertain. CDR1 ENHRY and CDR2 SYGVKD come from the germline V gene. The V end was cut by 3 bases, the J end by 6 bases, with 11 bases between. The length of the CDR3 is 14 residues. CDR3 nucleotide sequence: TGTGCCATCAGTGATGCTAGAGGGTATGAAAAACTGTTTTTT. Protein sequence: CAISDARGYEKLFF.

The rearrangement links TRBV25-1 to TRBJ1-5; 7 nucleotides line up with TRBD1. Germline-derived CDR1 and CDR2 are MGHDK and SYGVNS. Trimming at V came to 6 bases and at J to 4 bases, leaving 6 bases not matched to a gene. The CDR3 has 14 residues. The DNA of the CDR3 is TGTGCCAGCAGACAAGCAGGGGGGAATCAGCCCCAGCATTTT. It codes for CASRQAGGNQPQHF.

J is TRBJ2-5 and V is TRBV5-4; TRBD1 matches 8 bases. This CDR3 has 15 amino acids. From germline, CDR1 is SGHNT and CDR2 YYREEE (reference sequence). Trimming took 5 bases from V and 5 from J; bases not matched to a gene: 11. CDR3 nucleotides: TGTGCCAGCAGATTGAAGACAGGGGCTGGGGAGACCCAGTACTTC. It encodes CASRLKTGAGETQYF.

In its sample, this clone was seen once. The V gene is TRBV30, the J gene TRBJ1-4; 7 nucleotides agree with TRBD1. Looked up from germline, CDR1 is GTSNPN and CDR2 is SVGIG (reference sequence). The junction had 11 bases not matched to a gene; V was cut back by 6 bases and J by 10 bases. This CDR3 has 13 amino acids. The CDR3 DNA sequence: TGTGCCTGTAAAGAGGGGGCGCTCGGAAAACTGTTTTTT. It translates to CACKEGALGKLFF.

In DNA, the CDR3 is TGTGCCAGCTCACCCGCGACAGGGGCGGATGGCTACACCTTC. Residues: CASSPATGADGYTF. The chain links TRBV18 to TRBJ1-2; TRBD1 matches at 8 bases. V dropped 3 bases and J dropped 6; count of bases not matched to a gene: 6. Germline V gene lookup returns CDR1 KGHSH and CDR2 LQKENI. The CDR3 sequence is 14 residues long.